This TCR beta chain was recorded in a study of blood T cell repertoires in COVID-19. About the study: T cells, B-cell-depleted T cells, or PBMCs provided the cDNA or gDNA that served as material.

CDR3 length: 16 amino acids. Germline values: CDR1 MNHEY, CDR2 SMNVEV (reference sequence). V dropped 3 bases and J dropped 3; count of bases not matched to a gene: 6. Original processing notes: Amplification of reference gene primers was used by the study to estimate nucleated cell counts. Assay: immunoSEQ multiplex PCR; the TCRdb copy retains only in-frame clones and omits some. The V and J calls and the clone size are those of that table, but D and trimming were determined from the DNA. The profile shows roughly 250,000 clones, roughly 80% of them singletons. Sequences were obtained from peripheral blood. The gene calls are TRBV27 and TRBJ2-3, with 10 nucleotides matching TRBD2. This TCR came from a woman aged 60 to 75 with active or convalescent COVID-19. DNA of the CDR3: TGTGCCAGCAGTTTGTCAGCGGGAGGGATGACAGATACGCAGTATTTT. Protein product: CASSLSAGGMTDTQYF.